This TCR beta chain came from a study of regulatory T cells in long-lasting Graves disease. Points from the study as a whole: For persistent Graves' patients, TCR diversity was lower than for newly diagnosed ones. Persistent patients had more shared public clonotypes (roughly 2,700) than new patients (approximately 920).

This clonotype was seen many times. What it binds is not known. As to time point: newly diagnosed GD, antithyroid drugs for less than 3 months. Researchers made the TCR library from RNA that was extracted from PBMCs. Patients met American Thyroid Association criteria for Graves' disease. V was pared by 6 bases and J by 6 bases, with 14 bases between. This CDR3 contains 13 residues. The germline gives CDR1 KGHSH, CDR2 LQKENI. Library construction for TCR beta used iRepertoire HTBI primers and Arm-PCR of CDR3 regions. TCRdb re-analysed the multiplex PCR reads in MiXCR, keeping a single row per CDR3 protein. The sample includes fewer than 550,000 distinct CDR3 sequences, less than 20% of them seen just once. These data also formed part of another study, on T cells in Graves' hyperthyroidism and ophthalmopathy.

The sample consisted of peripheral blood mononuclear cells (PBMCs), taken at new diagnosis, from a patient treated with antithyroid drugs. The TCR originated in a woman aged 18-30 years with Graves disease. The chain carries TRBV18 and TRBJ1-2; D unclear. The CDR3 loop is CASSRTQNDGYTF. CDR3 nucleotide sequence: TGTGCCAGCTCCCGGACCCAGAATGATGGCTACACCTTC.